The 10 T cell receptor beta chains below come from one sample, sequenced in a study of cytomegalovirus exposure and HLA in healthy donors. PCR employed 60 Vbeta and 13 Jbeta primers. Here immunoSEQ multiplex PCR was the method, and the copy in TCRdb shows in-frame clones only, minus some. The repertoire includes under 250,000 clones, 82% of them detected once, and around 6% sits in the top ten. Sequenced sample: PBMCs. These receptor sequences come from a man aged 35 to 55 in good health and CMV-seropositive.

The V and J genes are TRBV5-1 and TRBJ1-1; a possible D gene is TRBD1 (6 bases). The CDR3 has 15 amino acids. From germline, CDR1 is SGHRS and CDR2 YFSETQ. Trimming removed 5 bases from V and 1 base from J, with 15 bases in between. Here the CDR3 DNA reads TGCGCCAGCAGGAGGACAGCCATGCCGAACACTGAAGCTTTCTTT. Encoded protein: CASRRTAMPNTEAFF.

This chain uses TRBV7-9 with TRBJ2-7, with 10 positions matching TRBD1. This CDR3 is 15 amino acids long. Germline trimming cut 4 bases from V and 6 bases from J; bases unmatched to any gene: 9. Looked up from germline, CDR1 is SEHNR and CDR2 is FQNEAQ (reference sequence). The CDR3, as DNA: TGTGCCAGCAGCTCGACAGGGGGCGCTTCTTTCGAGCAGTACTTC. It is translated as CASSSTGGASFEQYF.

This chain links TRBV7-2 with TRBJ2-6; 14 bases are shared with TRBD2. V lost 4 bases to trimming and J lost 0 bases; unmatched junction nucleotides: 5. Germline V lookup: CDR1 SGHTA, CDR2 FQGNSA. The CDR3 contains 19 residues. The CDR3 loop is CASSSGLAGGLSGANVLTF. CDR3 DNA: TGTGCCAGCAGCTCAGGACTAGCGGGAGGACTCTCTGGGGCCAACGTCCTGACTTTC.

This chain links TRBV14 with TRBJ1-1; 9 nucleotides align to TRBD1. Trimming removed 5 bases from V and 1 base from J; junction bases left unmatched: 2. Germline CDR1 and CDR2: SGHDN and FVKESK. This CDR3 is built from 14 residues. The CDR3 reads CASSAQGANTEAFF. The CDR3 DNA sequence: TGTGCCAGCAGCGCACAGGGGGCGAACACTGAAGCTTTCTTT.

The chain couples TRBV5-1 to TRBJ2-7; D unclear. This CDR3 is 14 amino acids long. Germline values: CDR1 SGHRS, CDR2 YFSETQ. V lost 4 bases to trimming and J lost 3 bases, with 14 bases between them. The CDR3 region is CASSLTSGFYEQYF. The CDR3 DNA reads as TGCGCCAGCAGCCTTACGTCAGGATTCTACGAGCAGTACTTC.

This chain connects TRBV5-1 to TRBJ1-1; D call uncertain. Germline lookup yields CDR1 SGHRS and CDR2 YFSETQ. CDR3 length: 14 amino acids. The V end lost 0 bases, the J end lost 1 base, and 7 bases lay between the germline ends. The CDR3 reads CASSLATPNTEAFF. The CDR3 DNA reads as TGCGCCAGCAGCTTGGCGACACCGAACACTGAAGCTTTCTTT.

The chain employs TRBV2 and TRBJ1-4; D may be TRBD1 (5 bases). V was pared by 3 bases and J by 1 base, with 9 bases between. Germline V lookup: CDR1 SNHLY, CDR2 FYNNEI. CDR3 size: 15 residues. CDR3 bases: TGTGCCAGCAGTGACCAGGGTGGAACTAATGAAAAACTGTTTTTT. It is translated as CASSDQGGTNEKLFF.

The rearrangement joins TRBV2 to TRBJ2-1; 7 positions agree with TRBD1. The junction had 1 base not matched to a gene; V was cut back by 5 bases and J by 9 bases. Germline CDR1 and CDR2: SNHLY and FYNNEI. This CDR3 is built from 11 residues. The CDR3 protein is CASSNRGEQFF. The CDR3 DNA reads TGTGCCAGCAGTAACAGGGGTGAGCAGTTCTTC.

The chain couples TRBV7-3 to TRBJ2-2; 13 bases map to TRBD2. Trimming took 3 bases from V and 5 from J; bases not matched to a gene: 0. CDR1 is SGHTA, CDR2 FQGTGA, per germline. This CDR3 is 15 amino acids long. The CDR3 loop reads CASSLGLAGTGELFF. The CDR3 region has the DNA TGTGCCAGCAGCTTGGGACTAGCGGGAACCGGGGAGCTGTTTTTT.

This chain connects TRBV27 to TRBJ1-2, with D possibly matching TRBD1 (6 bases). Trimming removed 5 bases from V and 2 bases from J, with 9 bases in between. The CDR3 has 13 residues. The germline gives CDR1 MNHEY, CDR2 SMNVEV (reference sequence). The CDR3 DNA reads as TGTGCCAGCAGTCAACAGGGAAACTATGGCTACACCTTC. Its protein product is CASSQQGNYGYTF.